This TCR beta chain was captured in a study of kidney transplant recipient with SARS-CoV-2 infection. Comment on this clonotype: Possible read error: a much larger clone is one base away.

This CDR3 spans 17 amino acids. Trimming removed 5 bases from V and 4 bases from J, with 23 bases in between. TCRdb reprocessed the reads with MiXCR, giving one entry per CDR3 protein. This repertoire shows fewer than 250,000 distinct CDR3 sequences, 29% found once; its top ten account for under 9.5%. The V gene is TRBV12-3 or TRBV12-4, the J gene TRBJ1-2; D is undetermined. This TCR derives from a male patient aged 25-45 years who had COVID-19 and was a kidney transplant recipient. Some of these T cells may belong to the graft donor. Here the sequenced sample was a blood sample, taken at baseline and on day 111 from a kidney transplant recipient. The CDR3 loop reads CASSMFHSFRKTYGYTF. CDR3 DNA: TGTGCCAGCAGTATGTTCCACAGCTTCCGAAAGACCTATGGCTACACCTTC.